This entry concerns a single TCR beta chain. What this receptor recognizes is not known. No base quality values were provided; no much bigger clone lies one nucleotide off. These data are taken from a study of T cells in localized non-small cell lung cancer (dated by TCRdb to 2018 to 2021). Regarding the research as a whole: Comparing tumors with uninvolved tumor-adjacent lungs, the study looked at the T cell repertoires of approximately 250 patients with early-stage NSCLC. NSCLC patients had a mean age of roughly 64 years, and fewer than 150 were male and over 85 female. The cohort was made up of approximately 250 treatment-naive NSCLC patients whose localized lung tumors had been resected. Study-level results and caveats: Higher T cell density in blood was associated with longer overall survival, whereas higher clonality in adjacent lung was associated with shorter survival. Because the study design was exploratory, TCR variables were selected using unadjusted p-values without false-discovery rate correction. Of the top 100 tumor clones, a median of approximately 60 were detected in paired uninvolved adjacent lung; roughly 26 were also among that lung's top 100. The highest T cell clonality was observed in uninvolved tumor-adjacent lung, where clonality exceeded that of tumor, suggesting that antigenic responses were more focused in uninvolved tumor-adjacent lung. Multi-region tumor sequencing was not performed, so intratumor heterogeneity could not be excluded.

The immunoSEQ Assay was used to sequence TCR beta CDR3 regions from DNA. On the study's bioinformatics: To compute T cell density, TCR beta template counts were normalized to usable DNA, which was estimated by amplifying housekeeping genes. The preseqR package was used to estimate richness by extrapolating to 400,000 templates for PBMC samples and to 120,000 templates for tissue samples. Clonality was defined as one minus Pielou's evenness. To identify tissue-enriched TCRs, differential abundance testing was run on productive amino-acid clonotypes with a minimum total count of 5 and an alpha of 0.1. The Jaccard Index and the Morisita Overlap Index were used to measure repertoire overlap between compartments. GLIPH clustered TCR beta CDR3s with public tetramer-defined viral CDR3s; viral motifs required at least three viral sequences plus V-gene enrichment. TCRdb limited this immuneACCESS table to in-frame rearrangements with V and J called. A share of clones is missing; checked studies link under half to unresolved V genes, and the rest is unexplained. V, J and clone size are those of that table, while D and trimming were read from the DNA. This sample is represented by 50,000 to 75,000 clones; around 90% of them were singletons. Of the sample, approximately 22% falls within the top ten clones.

At diagnosis, tumor, uninvolved tumor-adjacent lung and peripheral blood were collected and then preserved as a mix of FFPE and fresh-frozen material. Blood samples were analyzed as peripheral blood mononuclear cells for TCR repertoire profiling. Inclusive of the bounding cysteine and phenylalanine, the CDR3 is 15 residues long. CDR3 DNA is the only sequence kept; it has 45 bases, read in frame from the first base. V trim: 8 bases; J trim: 9 bases; unmatched bases: 12. The germline V gene gives CDR1 as SNHLY and CDR2 as FYNNEI. This specimen was peripheral blood, taken before any cancer treatment. The chain is assembled from TRBV2 and TRBJ2-1; TRBD2 agrees with 11 junctional bases. This sequence originates from a man aged 35-75 years with stage I squamous cell lung carcinoma. The sequence in DNA is TGTGCCAGCTCAGTGGGGACTAGCGGCTCCGGTGAGCAGTTCTTC. Translation gives CASSVGTSGSGEQFF.